The T cell receptor beta chain under discussion was sequenced for a study of cytotoxic CD8 clonotypes in ibrutinib-treated CLL. About the research overall: Across the patients, some eleven were relapsed/refractory, under 16 treatment-naive and roughly 18 IGHV unmutated. Findings and caveats of the study: Relative to age-matched healthy donors, clonality at baseline was higher, and it tracked circulating CD8+ T-cell counts. A rise in clonality was seen at ibrutinib response, and a fall back toward baseline was seen at progression.

The table came from immunoSEQ multiplex PCR; TCRdb's copy has only in-frame clones and leaves some out. Of about 40,000 clones listed, under 80% are singletons. The V end lost 7 bases, the J end lost 0 bases, and 11 bases lay between the germline ends. The CDR3 totals 14 residues. CDR1 is MNHNS and CDR2 is SASEGT in the germline V gene. Extraction of around 2 micrograms of genomic DNA from cryopreserved PBMCs supplied material for TCR beta libraries. Concerning this clone itself: As yet, its antigen is unknown.

Sequencing used PBMCs, obtained at disease progression, from a patient treated with ibrutinib. This chain connects TRBV6-1 to TRBJ2-3; D gene ambiguous. The sequence derives from a human donor with chronic lymphocytic leukemia. CDR3 loop: CASIWDLSTDTQYF. The CDR3, as DNA: TGTGCCAGCATATGGGATCTCAGCACAGATACGCAGTATTTT.